A selection of T cell receptor beta chains follows, all from one sample in a study of CD8+CD57+ T cells in acquired aplastic anemia. MiXCR, applied by TCRdb to the reads, yields one record per CDR3 protein. The sample shows 400,000 to 450,000 distinct CDR3 sequences, 60% to 80% of them seen only once. Sequenced input: sorted CD4+, CD8+, or CD8+CD57+ T cells (not recorded which) from PBMCs. Receptors were obtained from a human donor in good health, serving as a control. Each CDR3 is given without its conserved first and last residue. A D gene is named only where the DNA matches it firmly. Clone size is shown for a subset of rows, as once, few, many or a class of expanded clone.

J gene: TRBJ1-2; V gene: TRBV7-9; D gene: NA; clone size: once; CDR3 protein: ASSVRQSTAEAFYGYT
J gene: TRBJ2-1; V gene: TRBV7-3; D gene: NA; clone size: once; CDR3 protein: ASSTTGVGEHV
J gene: TRBJ1-5; V gene: TRBV7-9; D gene: NA; clone size: NA; CDR3 protein: ASSSPDGVLFSNQPQH
J gene: TRBJ2-3; V gene: TRBV10-1; D gene: TRBD1; clone size: NA; CDR3 protein: ASSPGGTDTEF
J gene: TRBJ2-7; V gene: TRBV20-1; D gene: NA; clone size: NA; CDR3 protein: SASGATVVNRDEQY
J gene: TRBJ1-5; V gene: TRBV7-3; D gene: NA; clone size: NA; CDR3 protein: ASSRGVYNSHPQH
J gene: TRBJ1-6; V gene: TRBV19; D gene: NA; clone size: NA; CDR3 protein: ASRLYRTGGDSPLH
J gene: TRBJ2-7; V gene: TRBV4-1; D gene: NA; clone size: NA; CDR3 protein: TSRHGSYEQY
J gene: TRBJ2-5; V gene: TRBV24-1; D gene: TRBD1; clone size: many; CDR3 protein: ATSDPEGTGQETQY
J gene: TRBJ1-5; V gene: TRBV20-1; D gene: NA; clone size: NA; CDR3 protein: SAMGQGGRSQH
J gene: TRBJ2-7; V gene: TRBV12-3/TRBV12-4; D gene: TRBD2; clone size: NA; CDR3 protein: ASRPRAGYEQY
J gene: TRBJ2-1; V gene: TRBV15; D gene: TRBD2; clone size: NA; CDR3 protein: ATSSGRTSDYNEQF
J gene: TRBJ2-7; V gene: TRBV18; D gene: NA; clone size: many; CDR3 protein: ASSPYDRGEQY
J gene: TRBJ1-1; V gene: TRBV6-1; D gene: NA; clone size: many; CDR3 protein: ASRDLPNTEAF
J gene: TRBJ1-6; V gene: TRBV7-8; D gene: TRBD1; clone size: NA; CDR3 protein: ASSRITRDSGLP
J gene: TRBJ2-5; V gene: TRBV7-8; D gene: NA; clone size: NA; CDR3 protein: ASSSVEEQYFGP
J gene: TRBJ2-3; V gene: TRBV7-3; D gene: TRBD2; clone size: many; CDR3 protein: ASSTAGPDTQY
J gene: TRBJ1-2; V gene: TRBV7-7; D gene: NA; clone size: NA; CDR3 protein: AIRAGTNYGYT
J gene: TRBJ1-2; V gene: TRBV6-5; D gene: NA; clone size: NA; CDR3 protein: AGGVALGTHYGYT
J gene: TRBJ2-7; V gene: TRBV7-2; D gene: NA; clone size: NA; CDR3 protein: ASSLAGTNSYEQY
J gene: TRBJ2-1; V gene: TRBV11-3; D gene: TRBD2; clone size: once; CDR3 protein: ASSHSGDYNEQF
J gene: TRBJ2-5; V gene: TRBV5-1; D gene: TRBD2; clone size: NA; CDR3 protein: ASSAGRRGGKETQY
J gene: TRBJ1-2; V gene: TRBV12-3/TRBV12-4; D gene: TRBD1; clone size: NA; CDR3 protein: ASSDNRGAYGYT
J gene: TRBJ2-4; V gene: TRBV2; D gene: NA; clone size: few; CDR3 protein: ASSRAGGAKNIQY
J gene: TRBJ2-1; V gene: TRBV7-2; D gene: NA; clone size: NA; CDR3 protein: ASSLGRGPPEQF
J gene: TRBJ2-3; V gene: TRBV19; D gene: NA; clone size: NA; CDR3 protein: ASSIGLGADTQY
J gene: TRBJ1-5; V gene: TRBV6-1; D gene: TRBD1; clone size: NA; CDR3 protein: AIGTVYSNQPQH